This section outlines one T cell receptor beta chain sequence together with its context. Its antigen remains unidentified. The CDR3 spans 16 residues. CDR1 is SGHRS and CDR2 is YFSETQ in the germline V gene. V was pared by 2 bases and J by 0 bases, with 13 bases between. This specimen comes from a study of T-cell memory formation after mild COVID-19. TCRdb used MiXCR to reprocess the 5' RACE reads, holding one entry per CDR3 protein. The data show fewer than 500,000 distinct CDR3 sequences, roughly 25% seen once. Study-wide points: Researchers report contracting CD4+ clones mostly in CM and EM, with CD8+ clones in EMRA.

The sequence was obtained from an adult woman who had mild COVID-19 (a few samples of this study predate the infection). Cell type and time point are not known. The chain uses TRBV5-1 and TRBJ2-3; D is possibly TRBD1 (6 bases). Sequenced material: PBMCs or a T cell subset sorted from them (not recorded which). CDR3 loop: CASSFLRQVSTDTQYF. CDR3 DNA: TGCGCCAGCAGCTTCCTCCGACAGGTCAGCACAGATACGCAGTATTTT.